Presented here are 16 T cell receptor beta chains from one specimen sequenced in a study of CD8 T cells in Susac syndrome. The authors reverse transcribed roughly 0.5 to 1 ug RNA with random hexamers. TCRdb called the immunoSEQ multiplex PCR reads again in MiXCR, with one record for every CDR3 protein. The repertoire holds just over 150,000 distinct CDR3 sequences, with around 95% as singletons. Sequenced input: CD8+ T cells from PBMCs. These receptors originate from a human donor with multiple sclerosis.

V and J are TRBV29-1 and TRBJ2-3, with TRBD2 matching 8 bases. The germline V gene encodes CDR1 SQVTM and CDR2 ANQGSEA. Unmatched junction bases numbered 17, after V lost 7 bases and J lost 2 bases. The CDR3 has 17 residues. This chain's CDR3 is CSAWISTGGGTTDTQYF. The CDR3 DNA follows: TGCAGCGCATGGATCTCCACAGGCGGGGGGACCACAGATACGCAGTATTTT.

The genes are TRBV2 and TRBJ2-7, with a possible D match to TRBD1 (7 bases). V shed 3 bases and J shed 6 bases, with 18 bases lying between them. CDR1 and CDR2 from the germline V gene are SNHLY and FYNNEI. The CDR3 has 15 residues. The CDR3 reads CASSDGAGGGIEQYV. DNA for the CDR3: TGTGCCAGCAGTGACGGGGCAGGGGGAGGAATCGAGCAGTACGTC.

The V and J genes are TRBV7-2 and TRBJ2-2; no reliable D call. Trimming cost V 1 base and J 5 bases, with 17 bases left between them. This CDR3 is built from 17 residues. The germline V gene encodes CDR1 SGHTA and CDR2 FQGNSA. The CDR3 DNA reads TGTGCCAGCAGCTTAGGCTACCACGGGTCCCAGACCGGGGAGCTGTTTTTT. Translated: CASSLGYHGSQTGELFF.

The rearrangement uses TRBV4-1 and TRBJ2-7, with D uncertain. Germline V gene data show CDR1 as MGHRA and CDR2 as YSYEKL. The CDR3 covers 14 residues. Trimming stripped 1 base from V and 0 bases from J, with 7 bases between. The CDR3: CASSQVPSSYEQYF. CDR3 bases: TGCGCCAGCAGCCAAGTACCCAGCTCCTACGAGCAGTACTTC.

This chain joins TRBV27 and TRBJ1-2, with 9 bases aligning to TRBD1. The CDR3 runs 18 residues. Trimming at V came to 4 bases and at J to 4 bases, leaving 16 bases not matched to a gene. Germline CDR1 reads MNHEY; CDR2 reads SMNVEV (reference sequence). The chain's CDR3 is CASSSTGTGTSYPYGYTF. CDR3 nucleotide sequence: TGTGCCAGCAGTTCTACCGGGACAGGGACCTCCTATCCCTATGGCTACACCTTC.

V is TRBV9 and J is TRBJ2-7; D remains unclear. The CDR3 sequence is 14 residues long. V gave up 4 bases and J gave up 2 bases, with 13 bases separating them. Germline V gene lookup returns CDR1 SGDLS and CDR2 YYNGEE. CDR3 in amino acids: CASSPSIDTYEQYF. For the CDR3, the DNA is TGTGCCAGCAGCCCCTCGATCGACACCTACGAGCAGTACTTC.

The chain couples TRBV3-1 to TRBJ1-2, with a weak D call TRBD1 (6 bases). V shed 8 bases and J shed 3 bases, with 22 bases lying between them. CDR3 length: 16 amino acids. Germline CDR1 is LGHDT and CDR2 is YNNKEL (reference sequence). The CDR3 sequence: CASFSQGGTGDYGYTF. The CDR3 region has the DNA TGTGCCAGCTTCTCGCAAGGGGGTACGGGTGACTATGGCTACACCTTC. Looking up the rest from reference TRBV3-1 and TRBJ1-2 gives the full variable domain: DTAVSQTPKYLVTQMGNDKSIKCEQNLGHDTMYWYKQDSKKFLKIMFSYNNKELIINETVPNRFSPKSPDKAHLNLHINSLELGDSAVYFCASFSQGGTGDYGYTFGSGTRLTVV.

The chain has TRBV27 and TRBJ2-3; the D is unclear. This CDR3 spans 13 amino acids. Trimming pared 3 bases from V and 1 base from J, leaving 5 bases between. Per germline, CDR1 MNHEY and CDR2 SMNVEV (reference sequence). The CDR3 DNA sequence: TGTGCCAGCAGTTTTTATGGCACAGATACGCAGTATTTT. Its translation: CASSFYGTDTQYF.

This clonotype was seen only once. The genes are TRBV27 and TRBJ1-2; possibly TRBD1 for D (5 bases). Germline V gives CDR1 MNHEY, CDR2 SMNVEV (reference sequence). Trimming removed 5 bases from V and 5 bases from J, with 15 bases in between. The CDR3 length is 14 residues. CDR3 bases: TGTGCCAGCAGTCCGAAACCTGGGGCTTATGGCTACACCTTC. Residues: CASSPKPGAYGYTF.

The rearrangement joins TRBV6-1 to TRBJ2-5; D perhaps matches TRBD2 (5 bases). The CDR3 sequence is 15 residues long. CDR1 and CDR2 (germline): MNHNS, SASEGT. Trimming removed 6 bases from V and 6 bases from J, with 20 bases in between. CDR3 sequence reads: CASREADPLGQTQYF. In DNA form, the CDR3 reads TGTGCCAGCAGGGAGGCAGACCCCTTAGGACAGACCCAGTACTTC.

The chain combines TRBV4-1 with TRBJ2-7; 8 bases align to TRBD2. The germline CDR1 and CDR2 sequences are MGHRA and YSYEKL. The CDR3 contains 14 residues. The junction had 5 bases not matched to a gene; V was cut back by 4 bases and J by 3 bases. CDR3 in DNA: TGCGCCAGCAGCCCTCCGGGACTAGTCTACGAGCAGTACTTC. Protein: CASSPPGLVYEQYF.

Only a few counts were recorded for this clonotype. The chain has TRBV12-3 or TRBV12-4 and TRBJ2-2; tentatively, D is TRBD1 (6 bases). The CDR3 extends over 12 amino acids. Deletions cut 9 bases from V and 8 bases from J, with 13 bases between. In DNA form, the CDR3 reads TGTGCCAGTAGTATGGGGACAGGGGAGCTGTTTTTT. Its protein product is CASSMGTGELFF.

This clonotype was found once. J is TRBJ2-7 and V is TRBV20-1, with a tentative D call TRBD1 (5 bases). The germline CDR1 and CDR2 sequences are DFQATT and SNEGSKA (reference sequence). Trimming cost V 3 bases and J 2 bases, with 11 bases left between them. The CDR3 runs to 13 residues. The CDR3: CSARPIGAYEQYF. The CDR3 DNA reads TGCAGTGCTAGGCCAATAGGGGCCTACGAGCAGTACTTC.

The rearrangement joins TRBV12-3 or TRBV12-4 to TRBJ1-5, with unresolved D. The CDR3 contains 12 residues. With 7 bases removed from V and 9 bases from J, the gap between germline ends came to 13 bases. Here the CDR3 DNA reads TGTGCCAGCAAAGGTGGCGCGGGGCCCCAGCATTTT. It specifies CASKGGAGPQHF.

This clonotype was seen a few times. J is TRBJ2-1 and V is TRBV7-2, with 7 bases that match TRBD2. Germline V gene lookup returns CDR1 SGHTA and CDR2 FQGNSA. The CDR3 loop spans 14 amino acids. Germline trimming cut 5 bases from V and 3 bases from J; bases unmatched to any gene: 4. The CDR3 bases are TGTGCCAGCAGCCCCGGACTAGTCTACAATGAGCAGTTCTTC. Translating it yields CASSPGLVYNEQFF.

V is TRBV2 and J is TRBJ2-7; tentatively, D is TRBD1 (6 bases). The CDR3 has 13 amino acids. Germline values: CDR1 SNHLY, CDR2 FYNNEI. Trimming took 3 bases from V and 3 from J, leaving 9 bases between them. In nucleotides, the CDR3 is TGTGCCAGCAGTGAGTACAGGGTCTACGAGCAGTACTTC. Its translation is CASSEYRVYEQYF.